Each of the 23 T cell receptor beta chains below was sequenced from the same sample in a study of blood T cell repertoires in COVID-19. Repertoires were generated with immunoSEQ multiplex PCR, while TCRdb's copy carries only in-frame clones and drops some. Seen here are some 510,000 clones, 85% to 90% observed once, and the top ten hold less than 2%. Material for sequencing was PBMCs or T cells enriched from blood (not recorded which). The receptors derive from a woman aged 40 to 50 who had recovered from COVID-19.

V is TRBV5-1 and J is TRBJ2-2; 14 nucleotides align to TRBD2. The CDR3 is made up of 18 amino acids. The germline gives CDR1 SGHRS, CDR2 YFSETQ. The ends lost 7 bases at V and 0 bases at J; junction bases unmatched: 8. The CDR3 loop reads CASAGTSGSVANTGELFF. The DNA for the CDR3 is TGCGCCAGCGCCGGGACTAGCGGGAGTGTGGCGAACACCGGGGAGCTGTTTTTT. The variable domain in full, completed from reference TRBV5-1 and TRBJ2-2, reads KAGVTQTPRYLIKTRGQQVTLSCSPISGHRSVSWYQQTPGQGLQFLFEYFSETQRNKGNFPGRFSGRQFSNSRSEMNVSTLELGDSALYLCASAGTSGSVANTGELFFGEGSRLTVL.

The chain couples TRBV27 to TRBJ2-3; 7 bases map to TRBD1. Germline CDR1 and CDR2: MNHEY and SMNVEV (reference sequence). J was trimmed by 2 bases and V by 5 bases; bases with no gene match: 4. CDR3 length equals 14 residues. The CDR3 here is CASSPGTVTDTQYF. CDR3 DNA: TGTGCCAGCAGTCCGGGGACAGTCACAGATACGCAGTATTTT.

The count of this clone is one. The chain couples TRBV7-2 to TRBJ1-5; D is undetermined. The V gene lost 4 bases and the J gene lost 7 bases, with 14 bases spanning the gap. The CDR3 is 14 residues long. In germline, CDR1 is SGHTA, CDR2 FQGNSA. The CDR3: CASSSGLLGQPQHF. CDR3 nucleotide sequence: TGTGCCAGCAGCTCCGGACTCTTGGGACAGCCCCAGCATTTT. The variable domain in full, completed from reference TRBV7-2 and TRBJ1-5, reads GAGVSQSPSNKVTEKGKDVELRCDPISGHTALYWYRQSLGQGLEFLIYFQGNSAPDKSGLPSDRFSAERTGGSVSTLTIQRTQQEDSAVYLCASSSGLLGQPQHFGDGTRLSIL.

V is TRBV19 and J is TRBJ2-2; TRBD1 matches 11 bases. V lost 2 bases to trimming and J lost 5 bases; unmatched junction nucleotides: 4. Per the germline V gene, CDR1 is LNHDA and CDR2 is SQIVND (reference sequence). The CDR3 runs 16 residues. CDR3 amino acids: CASSITGTGGTGELFF. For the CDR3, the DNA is TGTGCCAGTAGTATAACCGGGACAGGGGGTACCGGGGAGCTGTTTTTT. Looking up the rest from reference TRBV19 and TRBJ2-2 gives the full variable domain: DGGITQSPKYLFRKEGQNVTLSCEQNLNHDAMYWYRQDPGQGLRLIYYSQIVNDFQKGDIAEGYSVSREKKESFPLTVTSAQKNPTAFYLCASSITGTGGTGELFFGEGSRLTVL.

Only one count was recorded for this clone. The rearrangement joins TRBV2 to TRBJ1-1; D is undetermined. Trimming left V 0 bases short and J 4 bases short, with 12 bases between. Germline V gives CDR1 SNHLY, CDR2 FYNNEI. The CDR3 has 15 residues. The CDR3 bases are TGTGCCAGCAGTGAAGCTCGGGGAGTGCGCACTGAAGCTTTCTTT. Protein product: CASSEARGVRTEAFF. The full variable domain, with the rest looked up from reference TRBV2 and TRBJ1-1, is EPEVTQTPSHQVTQMGQEVILRCVPISNHLYFYWYRQILGQKVEFLVSFYNNEISEKSEIFDDQFSVERPDGSNFTLKIRSTKLEDSAMYFCASSEARGVRTEAFFGQGTRLTVV.

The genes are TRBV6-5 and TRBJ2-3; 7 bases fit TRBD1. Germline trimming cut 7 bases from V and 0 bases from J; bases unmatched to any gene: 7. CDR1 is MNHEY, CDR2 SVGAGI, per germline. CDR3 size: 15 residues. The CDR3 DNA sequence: TGTGCCAGCAAGGGGGCGGCAGGTAGCACAGATACGCAGTATTTT. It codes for CASKGAAGSTDTQYF.

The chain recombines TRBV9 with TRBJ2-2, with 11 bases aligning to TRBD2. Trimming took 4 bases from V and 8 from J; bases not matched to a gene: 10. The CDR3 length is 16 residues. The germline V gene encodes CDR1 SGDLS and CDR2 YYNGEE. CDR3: CASSPRASGRIGELFF. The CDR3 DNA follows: TGTGCCAGCAGCCCTCGGGCTAGCGGGAGGATTGGGGAGCTGTTTTTT.

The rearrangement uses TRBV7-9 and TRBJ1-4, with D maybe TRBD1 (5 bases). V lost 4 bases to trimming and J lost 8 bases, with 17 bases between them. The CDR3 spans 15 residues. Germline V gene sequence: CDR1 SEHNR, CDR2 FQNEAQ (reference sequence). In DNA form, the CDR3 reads TGTGCCAGCAGCTCTCAGGGTTGGGTTGGAGAAAAACTGTTTTTT. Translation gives CASSSQGWVGEKLFF.

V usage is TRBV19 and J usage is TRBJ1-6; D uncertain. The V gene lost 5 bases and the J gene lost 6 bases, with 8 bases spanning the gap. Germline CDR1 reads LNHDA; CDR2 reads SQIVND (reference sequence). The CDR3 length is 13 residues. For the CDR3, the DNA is TGTGCCAGTAGTGAGGGATTTAATTCACCCCTCCACTTT. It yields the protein CASSEGFNSPLHF.

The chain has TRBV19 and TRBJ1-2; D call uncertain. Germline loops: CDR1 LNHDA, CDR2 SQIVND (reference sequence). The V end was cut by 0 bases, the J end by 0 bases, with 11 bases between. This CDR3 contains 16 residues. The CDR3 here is CASSIDRNRPNYGYTF. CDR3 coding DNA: TGTGCCAGTAGTATAGATCGAAACAGACCTAACTATGGCTACACCTTC.

DNA for the CDR3: TGTGCCAGCAGTTACCTCCGGGACAGAGAGTACAATGAGCAGTTCTTC. As protein: CASSYLRDREYNEQFF. The V gene is TRBV6-2 or TRBV6-3, the J gene TRBJ2-1; 7 nucleotides align to TRBD1. After removal of 2 bases from V and 4 bases from J, the junction contained 8 bases not matched to a gene. Germline V CDR1 and CDR2: MNHEY, SVGEGT. This CDR3 spans 16 amino acids.

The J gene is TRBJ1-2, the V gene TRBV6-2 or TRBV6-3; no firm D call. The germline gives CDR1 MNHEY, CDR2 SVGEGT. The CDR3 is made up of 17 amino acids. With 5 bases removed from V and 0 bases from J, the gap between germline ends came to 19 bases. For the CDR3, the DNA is TGTGCCAGCAGTCTTCTTGAAGCCGAAGCATCTAACTATGGCTACACCTTC. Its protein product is CASSLLEAEASNYGYTF.

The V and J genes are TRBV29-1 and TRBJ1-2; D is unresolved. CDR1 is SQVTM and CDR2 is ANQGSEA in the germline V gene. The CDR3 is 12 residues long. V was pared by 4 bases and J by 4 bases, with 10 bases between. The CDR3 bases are TGCAGCGTTGTAAACGGTCCCTATGGCTACACCTTC. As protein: CSVVNGPYGYTF.

CDR3 residues: CASSFVPTGRPNTEAFF. The CDR3 region has the DNA TGTGCCAGCAGTTTCGTCCCGACAGGACGGCCCAACACTGAAGCTTTCTTT. This rearrangement joins TRBV28 to TRBJ1-1; TRBD1 might be the D (6 bases). CDR3 length equals 17 residues. The germline V and J ends were trimmed by 3 bases and 2 bases, with 19 bases remaining between them. CDR1 is MDHEN, CDR2 SYDVKM, per germline.

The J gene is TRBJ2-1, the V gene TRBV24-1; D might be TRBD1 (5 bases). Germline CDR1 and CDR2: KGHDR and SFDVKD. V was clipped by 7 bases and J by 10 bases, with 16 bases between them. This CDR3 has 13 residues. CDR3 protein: CATRLNGAGEQFF. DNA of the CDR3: TGTGCCACCAGGTTGAATGGGGCCGGGGAGCAGTTCTTC.

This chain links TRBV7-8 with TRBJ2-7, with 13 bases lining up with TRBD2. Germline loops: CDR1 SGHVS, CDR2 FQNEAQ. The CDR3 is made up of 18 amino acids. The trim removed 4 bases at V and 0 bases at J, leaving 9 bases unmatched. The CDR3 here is CASSSGLAGPPGSYEQYF. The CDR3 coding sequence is TGTGCCAGCAGCTCGGGACTAGCGGGGCCACCGGGCTCCTACGAGCAGTACTTC. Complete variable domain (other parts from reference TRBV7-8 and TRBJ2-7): GAGVSQSPRYKVAKRGQDVALRCDPISGHVSLFWYQQALGQGPEFLTYFQNEAQLDKSGLPSDRFFAERPEGSVSTLKIQRTQQEDSAVYLCASSSGLAGPPGSYEQYFGPGTRLTVT.

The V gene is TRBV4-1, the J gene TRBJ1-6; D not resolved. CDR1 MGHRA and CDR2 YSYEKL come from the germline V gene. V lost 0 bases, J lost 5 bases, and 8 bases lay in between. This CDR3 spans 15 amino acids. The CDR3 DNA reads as TGCGCCAGCAGCCAAGACACCCTAGATAATTCACCCCTCCACTTT. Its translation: CASSQDTLDNSPLHF.

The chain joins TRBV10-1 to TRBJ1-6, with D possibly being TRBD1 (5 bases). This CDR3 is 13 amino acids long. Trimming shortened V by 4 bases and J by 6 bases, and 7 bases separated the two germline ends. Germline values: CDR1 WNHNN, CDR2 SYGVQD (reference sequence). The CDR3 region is CASSGTLNSPLHF. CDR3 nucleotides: TGCGCCAGCAGTGGGACACTTAATTCACCCCTCCACTTT.

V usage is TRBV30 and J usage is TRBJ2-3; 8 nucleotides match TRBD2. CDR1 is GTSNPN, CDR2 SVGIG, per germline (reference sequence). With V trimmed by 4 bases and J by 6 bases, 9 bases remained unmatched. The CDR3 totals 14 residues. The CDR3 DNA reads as TGTGCCTGGACTTCAAGCGGGAGAGGTGATACGCAGTATTTT. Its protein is CAWTSSGRGDTQYF.

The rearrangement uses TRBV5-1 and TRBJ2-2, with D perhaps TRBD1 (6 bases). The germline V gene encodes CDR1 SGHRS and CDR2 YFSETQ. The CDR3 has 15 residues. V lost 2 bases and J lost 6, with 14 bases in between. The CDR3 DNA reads TGCGCCAGCAGCTTAGGAACACAGGGCCCCGGGGAGCTGTTTTTT. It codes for CASSLGTQGPGELFF.

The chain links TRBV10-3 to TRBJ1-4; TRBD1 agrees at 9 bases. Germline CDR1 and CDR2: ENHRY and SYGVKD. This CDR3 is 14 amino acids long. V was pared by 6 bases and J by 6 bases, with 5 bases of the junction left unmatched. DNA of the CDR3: TGTGCCATCAGCCCCCGGGACAGGGATGAAAAACTGTTTTTT. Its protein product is CAISPRDRDEKLFF.

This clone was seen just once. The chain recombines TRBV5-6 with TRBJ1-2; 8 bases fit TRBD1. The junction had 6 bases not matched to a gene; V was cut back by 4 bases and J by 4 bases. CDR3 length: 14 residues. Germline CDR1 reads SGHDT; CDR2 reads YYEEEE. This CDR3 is CASSRDRFAYGYTF. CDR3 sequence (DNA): TGTGCCAGCAGCCGGGACAGGTTTGCCTATGGCTACACCTTC. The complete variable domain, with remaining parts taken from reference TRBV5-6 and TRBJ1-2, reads DAGVTQSPTHLIKTRGQQVTLRCSPKSGHDTVSWYQQALGQGPQFIFQYYEEEERQRGNFPDRFSGHQFPNYSSELNVNALLLGDSALYLCASSRDRFAYGYTFGSGTRLTVV.

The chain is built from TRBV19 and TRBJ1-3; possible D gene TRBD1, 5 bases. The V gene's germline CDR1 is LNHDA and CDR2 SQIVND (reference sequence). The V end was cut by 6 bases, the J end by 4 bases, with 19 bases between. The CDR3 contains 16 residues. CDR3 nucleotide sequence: TGTGCCAGTAGGCGTTACAGGACTACCTACGGAAACACCATATATTTT. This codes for CASRRYRTTYGNTIYF. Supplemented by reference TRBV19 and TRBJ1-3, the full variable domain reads DGGITQSPKYLFRKEGQNVTLSCEQNLNHDAMYWYRQDPGQGLRLIYYSQIVNDFQKGDIAEGYSVSREKKESFPLTVTSAQKNPTAFYLCASRRYRTTYGNTIYFGEGSWLTVV.